These 2 T cell receptor beta chains originate from one sample sequenced in a study of T cell repertoires in aging, cancer and after chemotherapy. Rearranged V-D-J TRB sequences were amplified with a mixed TRB-A/B primer pool. One entry per CDR3 protein, called by TCRdb with MiXCR from the multiplex PCR reads. The sample includes about 6,200 distinct CDR3 sequences, approximately 30% of them seen just once. Amplification of TCR beta used genomic DNA extracted from peripheral blood. Sequencing was done on a sample of blood. Every receptor here comes from a human donor in good health.

This clonotype is classed as medium-sized. The rearrangement uses TRBV19 and TRBJ1-1; 9 nucleotides align to TRBD1. This CDR3 has 12 residues. The germline CDR1 and CDR2 sequences are LNHDA and SQIVND (reference sequence). The V gene end was trimmed by 8 bases and the J gene end by 6 bases; junction bases not matched to a gene: 4. CDR3 region: CASGQGWAEAFF. CDR3 in DNA: TGTGCCAGTGGACAGGGGTGGGCTGAAGCTTTCTTT.

This clonotype is termed medium-sized (0.01 to 0.1%). V is TRBV19 and J is TRBJ1-1, with no clear D. This CDR3 has 17 residues. Trimming removed 4 bases from V and 0 bases from J, with 18 bases in between. Germline CDR1 is LNHDA and CDR2 is SQIVND (reference sequence). CDR3 nucleotide sequence: TGTGCCAGTAGTAGAGACGGACGGGGTGGGATGAACACTGAAGCTTTCTTT. Its protein product is CASSRDGRGGMNTEAFF.